This TCR beta chain was profiled in a study of PD-1 blockade in classical Hodgkin lymphoma. V was trimmed by 8 bases and J by 4 bases, leaving 4 bases between them. In germline, CDR1 is MNHEY, CDR2 SMNVEV (reference sequence). This CDR3 spans 10 amino acids. Study-wide results and limits: CD8+ TCR diversity did not rise significantly by C4D1, unlike CD4+. Reasons behind the repertoire differences stay unclear, perhaps disease activity or earlier therapy. Baseline TCR diversity was reportedly lower in newly diagnosed patients than in healthy donors. It was reported as lower still in relapsed/refractory patients.

Time point described: cycle 4 day 1 (C4D1), after 6 weeks of nivolumab. All patients experienced relapse after autologous stem cell transplantation, and brentuximab vedotin exposure was variable. The CD8+ T cells came from thawed PBMCs through magnetic negative selection. Here immunoSEQ multiplex PCR was the method, and the copy in TCRdb shows in-frame clones only, minus some. The sample holds about 20,000 clones; more than 75% are singletons and the top ten take 6% to 7.5%. As for this clone: Its cognate antigen is unknown.

The source of this sequence is a human donor with classical Hodgkin lymphoma. The chain combines TRBV27 with TRBJ2-3; D not certain. This specimen was CD8+ T cells from blood, taken before the fourth cycle of nivolumab. The CDR3 reads CASRADTQYF. DNA of the CDR3: TGTGCCAGCCGGGCAGATACGCAGTATTTT.